This entry describes one T cell receptor beta chain. This entry belongs to a study of blood T cell repertoires in COVID-19. Sequenced by immunoSEQ multiplex PCR; TCRdb stores in-frame clones only, minus some. Of around 100,000 clones in the sample, roughly 87% were seen once. The CDR3 is 14 amino acids. Germline CDR1 reads SGHNT; CDR2 reads YYREEE (reference sequence). V lost 2 bases, J lost 5 bases, and 13 bases lay in between. Sequencing was carried out using peripheral blood. The chain joins TRBV5-4 to TRBJ2-5, with D maybe TRBD2 (7 bases). This TCR came from a man aged 25 to 40 in a cohort sampled during active COVID-19. The CDR3 region has the DNA TGTGCCAGCAGCTTTGGGGGGGCACGGGAGACCCAGTACTTC. It specifies CASSFGGARETQYF.